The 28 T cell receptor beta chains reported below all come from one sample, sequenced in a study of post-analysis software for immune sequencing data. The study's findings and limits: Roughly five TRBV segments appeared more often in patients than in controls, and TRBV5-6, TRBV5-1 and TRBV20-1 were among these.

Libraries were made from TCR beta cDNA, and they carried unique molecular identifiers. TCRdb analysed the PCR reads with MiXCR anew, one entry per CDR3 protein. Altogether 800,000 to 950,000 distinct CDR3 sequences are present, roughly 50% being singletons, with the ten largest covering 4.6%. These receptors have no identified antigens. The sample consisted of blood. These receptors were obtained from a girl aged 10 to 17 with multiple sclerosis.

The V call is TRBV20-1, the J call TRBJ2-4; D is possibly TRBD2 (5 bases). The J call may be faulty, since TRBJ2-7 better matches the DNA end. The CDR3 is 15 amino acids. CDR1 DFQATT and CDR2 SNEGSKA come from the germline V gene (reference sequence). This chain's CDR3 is CSARPPGSSLDEQYF. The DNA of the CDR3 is TGCAGTGCTAGACCGCCGGGATCTTCTCTTGACGAGCAGTACTTC.

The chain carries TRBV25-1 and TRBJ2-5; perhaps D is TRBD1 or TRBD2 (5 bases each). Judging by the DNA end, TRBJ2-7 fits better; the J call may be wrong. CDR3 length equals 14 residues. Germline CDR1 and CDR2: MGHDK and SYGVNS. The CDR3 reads CASRAAGSAYEQYF. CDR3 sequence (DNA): TGTGCCAGCAGAGCGGCAGGGTCAGCGTACGAGCAGTACTTC.

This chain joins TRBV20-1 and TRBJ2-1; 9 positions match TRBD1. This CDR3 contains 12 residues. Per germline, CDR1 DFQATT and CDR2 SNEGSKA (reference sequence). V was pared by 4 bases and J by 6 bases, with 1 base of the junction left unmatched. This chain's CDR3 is CSAMGQGNEQFF. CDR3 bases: TGCAGTGCTATGGGACAGGGCAATGAGCAGTTCTTC.

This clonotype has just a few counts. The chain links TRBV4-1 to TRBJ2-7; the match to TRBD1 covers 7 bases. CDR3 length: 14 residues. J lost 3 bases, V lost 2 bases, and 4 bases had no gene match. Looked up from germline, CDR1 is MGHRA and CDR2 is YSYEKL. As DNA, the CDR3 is TGCGCCAGCAGCCAAACCGGGACAGACTACGAGCAGTACTTC. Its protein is CASSQTGTDYEQYF.

The CDR3: CSAPAGGKNIQYF. In DNA, the CDR3 is TGCAGTGCCCCGGCCGGGGGCAAAAACATTCAGTACTTC. V gene TRBV20-1 combines with J gene TRBJ2-7; the D gene is possibly TRBD2 (6 bases). The DNA end lines up better with TRBJ2-4; the J call may be wrong. There are 13 residues in the CDR3. Germline V gene sequence: CDR1 DFQATT, CDR2 SNEGSKA (reference sequence).

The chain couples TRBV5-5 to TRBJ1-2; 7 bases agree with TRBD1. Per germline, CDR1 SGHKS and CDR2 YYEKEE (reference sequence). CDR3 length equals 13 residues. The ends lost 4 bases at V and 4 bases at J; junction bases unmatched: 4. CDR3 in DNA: TGTGCCAGCAGCCGGGACAGTGCCTATGGCTACACCTTC. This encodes CASSRDSAYGYTF.

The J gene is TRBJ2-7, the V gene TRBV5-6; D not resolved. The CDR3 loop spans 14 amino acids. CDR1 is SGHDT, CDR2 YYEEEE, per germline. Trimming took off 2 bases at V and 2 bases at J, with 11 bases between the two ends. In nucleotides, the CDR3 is TGTGCCAGCAGCTTTCAAGGCCTCACCTACGAGCAGTACTTC. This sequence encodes CASSFQGLTYEQYF.

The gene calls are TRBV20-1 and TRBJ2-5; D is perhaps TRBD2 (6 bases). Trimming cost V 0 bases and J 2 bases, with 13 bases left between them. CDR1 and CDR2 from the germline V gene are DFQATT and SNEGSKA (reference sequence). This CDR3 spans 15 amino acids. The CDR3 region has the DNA TGCAGTGCTAGAGATGGGGGGTCGGCTCAAGAGACCCAGTACTTC. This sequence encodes CSARDGGSAQETQYF.

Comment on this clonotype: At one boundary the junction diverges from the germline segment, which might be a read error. The CDR3 reads CASSFSASSSYNEQFF. The CDR3 DNA follows: TGCGCCAGCAGCTTTTCGGCCTCCAGCTCCTACAATGAGCAGTTCTTC. V gene TRBV7-9 combines with J gene TRBJ2-1; D is ambiguous. Germline V gene sequence: CDR1 SEHNR, CDR2 FQNEAQ (reference sequence). The CDR3 loop spans 16 amino acids.

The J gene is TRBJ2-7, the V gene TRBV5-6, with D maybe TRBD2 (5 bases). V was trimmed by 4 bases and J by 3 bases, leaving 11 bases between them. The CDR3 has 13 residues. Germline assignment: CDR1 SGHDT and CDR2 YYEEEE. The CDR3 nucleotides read TGTGCCAGCAGCAGGGCGACTATCTACGAGCAGTACTTC. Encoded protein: CASSRATIYEQYF.

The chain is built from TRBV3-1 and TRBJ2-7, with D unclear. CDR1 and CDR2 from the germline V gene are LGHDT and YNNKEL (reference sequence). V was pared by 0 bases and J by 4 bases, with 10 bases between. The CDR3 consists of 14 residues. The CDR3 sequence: CASSQEALVYEQYF. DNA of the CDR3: TGTGCCAGCAGCCAAGAGGCCTTGGTTTACGAGCAGTACTTC.

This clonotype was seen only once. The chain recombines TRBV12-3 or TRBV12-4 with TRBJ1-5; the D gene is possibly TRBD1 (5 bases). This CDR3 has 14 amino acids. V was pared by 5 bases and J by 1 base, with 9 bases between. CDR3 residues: CASSQTASNQPQHF. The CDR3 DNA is TGTGCCAGCAGTCAGACAGCGAGCAATCAGCCCCAGCATTTT.

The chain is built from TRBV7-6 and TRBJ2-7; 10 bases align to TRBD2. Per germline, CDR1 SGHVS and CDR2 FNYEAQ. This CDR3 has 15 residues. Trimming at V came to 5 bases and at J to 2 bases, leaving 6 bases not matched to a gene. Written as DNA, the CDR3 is TGTGCCAGCAGCCCTCGGACTAGCGGCACCTACGAGCAGTACTTC. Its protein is CASSPRTSGTYEQYF.

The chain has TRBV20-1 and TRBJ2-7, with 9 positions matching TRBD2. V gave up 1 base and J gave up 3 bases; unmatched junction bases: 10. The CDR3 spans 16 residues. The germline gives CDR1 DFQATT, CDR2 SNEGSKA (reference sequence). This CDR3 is CSARGASGGTCYEQYF. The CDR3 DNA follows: TGCAGTGCTAGAGGTGCGAGCGGGGGGACCTGCTACGAGCAGTACTTC.

In DNA form, the CDR3 reads TGTGCCAGCAGTTTCCCCCCTTCGGGACAGCGAGACAATGAGCAGTTCTTC. Its protein product is CASSFPPSGQRDNEQFF. The rearrangement joins TRBV6-6 to TRBJ2-1; 7 bases align to TRBD1. This CDR3 is 17 amino acids long. In germline, CDR1 is MNHNY, CDR2 SVGAGI (reference sequence). V trimming: 4 bases; J trimming: 5 bases; junction bases outside the gene matches: 14.

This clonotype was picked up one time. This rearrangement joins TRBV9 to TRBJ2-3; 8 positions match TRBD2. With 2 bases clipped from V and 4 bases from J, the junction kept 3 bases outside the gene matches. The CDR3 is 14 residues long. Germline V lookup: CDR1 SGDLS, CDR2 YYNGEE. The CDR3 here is CASSVGLGADTQYF. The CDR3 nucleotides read TGTGCCAGCAGCGTGGGACTAGGAGCAGATACGCAGTATTTT.

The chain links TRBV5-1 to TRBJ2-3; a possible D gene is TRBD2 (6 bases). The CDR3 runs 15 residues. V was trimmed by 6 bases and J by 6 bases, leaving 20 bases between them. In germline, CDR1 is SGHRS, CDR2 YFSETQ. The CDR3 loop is CASTRGATSGDTQYF. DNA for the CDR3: TGCGCCAGCACGCGGGGTGCTACTTCTGGTGATACGCAGTATTTT.

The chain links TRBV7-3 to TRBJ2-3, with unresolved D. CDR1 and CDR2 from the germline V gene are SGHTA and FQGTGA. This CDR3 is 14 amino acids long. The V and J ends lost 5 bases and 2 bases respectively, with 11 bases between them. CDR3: CASSARPPTDTQYF. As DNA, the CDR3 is TGTGCCAGCAGCGCACGGCCCCCCACAGATACGCAGTATTTT.

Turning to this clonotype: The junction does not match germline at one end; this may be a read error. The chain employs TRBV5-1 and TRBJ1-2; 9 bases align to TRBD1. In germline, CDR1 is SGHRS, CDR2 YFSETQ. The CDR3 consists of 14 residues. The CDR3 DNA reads TGTGCCAGCAGCAGAACAGGGGGCGACTATGGCTACACCTTC. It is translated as CASSRTGGDYGYTF.

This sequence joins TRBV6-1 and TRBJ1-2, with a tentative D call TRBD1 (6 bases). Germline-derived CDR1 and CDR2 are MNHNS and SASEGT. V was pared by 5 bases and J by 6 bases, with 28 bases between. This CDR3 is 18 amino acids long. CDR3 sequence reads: CASSRGQGRVGRTDGYTF. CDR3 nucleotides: TGTGCCAGCAGTAGAGGGCAGGGGCGAGTCGGGCGTACCGATGGCTACACCTTC.

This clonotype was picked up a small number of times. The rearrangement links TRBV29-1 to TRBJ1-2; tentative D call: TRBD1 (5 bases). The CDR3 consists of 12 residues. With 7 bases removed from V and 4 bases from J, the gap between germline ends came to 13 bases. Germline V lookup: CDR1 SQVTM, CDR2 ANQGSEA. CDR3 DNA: TGCAGCGGGAGAGACAGCTTCTATGGCTACACCTTC. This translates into CSGRDSFYGYTF.

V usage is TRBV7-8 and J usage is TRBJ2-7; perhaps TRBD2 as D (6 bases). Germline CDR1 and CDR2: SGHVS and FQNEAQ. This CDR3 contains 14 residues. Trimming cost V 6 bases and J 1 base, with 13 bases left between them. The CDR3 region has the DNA TGTGCCAGCAGTTACGGGGGTGAGTCCTACGAGCAGTACTTC. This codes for CASSYGGESYEQYF.

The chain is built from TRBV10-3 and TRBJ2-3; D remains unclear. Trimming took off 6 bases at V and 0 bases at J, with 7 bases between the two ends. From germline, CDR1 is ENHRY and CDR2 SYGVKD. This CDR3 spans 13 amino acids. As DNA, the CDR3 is TGTGCCATCAGATCGCCCAGCACAGATACGCAGTATTTT. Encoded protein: CAIRSPSTDTQYF.

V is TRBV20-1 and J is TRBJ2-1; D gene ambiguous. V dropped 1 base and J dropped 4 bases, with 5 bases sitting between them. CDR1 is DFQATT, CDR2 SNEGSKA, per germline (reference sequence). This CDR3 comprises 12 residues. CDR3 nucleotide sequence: TGCAGTGCTAGAGGACCTTACAATGAGCAGTTCTTC. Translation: CSARGPYNEQFF.

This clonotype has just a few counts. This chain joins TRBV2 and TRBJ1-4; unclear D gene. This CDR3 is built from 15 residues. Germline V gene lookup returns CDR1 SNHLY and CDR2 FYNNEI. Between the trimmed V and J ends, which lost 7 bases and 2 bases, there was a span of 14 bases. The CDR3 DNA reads TGTGCCAGCATTGCCTACCTCGGGACTAATGAAAAACTGTTTTTT. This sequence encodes CASIAYLGTNEKLFF.

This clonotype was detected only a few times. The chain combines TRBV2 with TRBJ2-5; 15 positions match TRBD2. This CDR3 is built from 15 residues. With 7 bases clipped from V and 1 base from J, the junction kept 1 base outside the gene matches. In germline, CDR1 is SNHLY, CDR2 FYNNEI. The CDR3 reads CASTGLAGGQETQYF. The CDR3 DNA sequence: TGTGCCAGCACGGGACTAGCGGGGGGCCAAGAGACCCAGTACTTC.

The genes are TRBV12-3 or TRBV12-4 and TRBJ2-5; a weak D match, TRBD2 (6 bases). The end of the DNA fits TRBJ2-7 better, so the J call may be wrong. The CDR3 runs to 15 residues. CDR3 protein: CASSSIPGLRYEQYF. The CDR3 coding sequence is TGTGCCAGCAGTTCGATACCGGGACTGCGCTACGAGCAGTACTTC.

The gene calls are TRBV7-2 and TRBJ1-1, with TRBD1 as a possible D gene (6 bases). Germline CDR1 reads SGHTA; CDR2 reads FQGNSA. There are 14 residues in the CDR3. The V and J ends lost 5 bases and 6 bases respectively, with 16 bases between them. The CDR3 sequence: CASSPRQARSEAFF. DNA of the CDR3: TGTGCCAGCAGCCCGAGACAGGCTAGATCTGAAGCTTTCTTT.